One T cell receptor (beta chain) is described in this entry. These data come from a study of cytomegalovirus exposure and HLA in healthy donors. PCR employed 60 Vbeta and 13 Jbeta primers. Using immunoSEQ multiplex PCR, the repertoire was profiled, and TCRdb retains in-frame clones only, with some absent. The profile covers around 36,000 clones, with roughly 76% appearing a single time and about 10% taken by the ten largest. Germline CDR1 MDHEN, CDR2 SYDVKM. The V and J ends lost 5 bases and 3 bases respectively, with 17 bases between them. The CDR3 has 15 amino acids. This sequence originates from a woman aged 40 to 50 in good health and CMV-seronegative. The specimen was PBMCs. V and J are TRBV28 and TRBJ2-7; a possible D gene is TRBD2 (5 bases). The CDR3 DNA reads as TGTGCCAGCAGTCTCGGACGTAACCGGGACTACGAGCAGTACGTC. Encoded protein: CASSLGRNRDYEQYV.